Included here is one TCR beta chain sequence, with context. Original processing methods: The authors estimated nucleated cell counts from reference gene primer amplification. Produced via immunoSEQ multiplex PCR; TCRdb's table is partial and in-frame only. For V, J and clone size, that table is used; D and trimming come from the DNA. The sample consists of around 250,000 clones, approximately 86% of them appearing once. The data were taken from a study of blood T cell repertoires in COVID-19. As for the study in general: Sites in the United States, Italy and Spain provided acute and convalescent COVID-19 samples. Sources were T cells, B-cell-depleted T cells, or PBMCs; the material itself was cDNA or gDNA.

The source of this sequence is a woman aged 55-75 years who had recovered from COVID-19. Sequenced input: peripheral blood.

The CDR3 DNA is TGTGCCAGCAGCCCGAACAGGGACTCACCCCTCCACTTT. Translating gives CASSPNRDSPLHF. This chain connects TRBV7-3 to TRBJ1-6, with a weak D call TRBD1 (6 bases). The CDR3 spans 13 residues. The germline V and J ends were trimmed by 5 bases and 10 bases, with 12 bases remaining between them. CDR1 and CDR2 from the germline V gene are SGHTA and FQGTGA.